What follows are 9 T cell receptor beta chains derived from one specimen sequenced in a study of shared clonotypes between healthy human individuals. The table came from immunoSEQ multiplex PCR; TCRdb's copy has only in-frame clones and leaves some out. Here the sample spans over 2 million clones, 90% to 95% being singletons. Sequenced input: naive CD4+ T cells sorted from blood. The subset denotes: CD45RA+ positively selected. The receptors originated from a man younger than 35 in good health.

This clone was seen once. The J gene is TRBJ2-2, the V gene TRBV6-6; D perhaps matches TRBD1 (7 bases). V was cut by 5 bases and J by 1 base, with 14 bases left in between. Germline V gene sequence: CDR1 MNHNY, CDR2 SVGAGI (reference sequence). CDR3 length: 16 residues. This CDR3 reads CASSTQGGKNTGELFF. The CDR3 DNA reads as TGTGCCAGCAGTACCCAGGGGGGAAAGAACACCGGGGAGCTGTTTTTT.

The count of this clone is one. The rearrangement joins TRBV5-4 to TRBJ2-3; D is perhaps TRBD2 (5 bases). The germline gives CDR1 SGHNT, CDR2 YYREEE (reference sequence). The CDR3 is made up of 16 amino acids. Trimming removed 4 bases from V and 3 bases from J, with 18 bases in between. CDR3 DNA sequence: TGTGCCAGCAGCCTGACGCGGGCCTCGGGGACAGATACGCAGTATTTT. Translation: CASSLTRASGTDTQYF.

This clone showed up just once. CDR3: CASSFGEGLEQYF. The CDR3 DNA reads TGTGCCAGCAGCTTCGGGGAAGGACTCGAGCAGTACTTC. The chain joins TRBV11-1 to TRBJ2-7, with D maybe TRBD2 (5 bases). The CDR3 spans 13 residues. Germline V CDR1 and CDR2: SGHAT, FQDESV (reference sequence). The V end was cut by 3 bases, the J end by 6 bases, with 12 bases between.

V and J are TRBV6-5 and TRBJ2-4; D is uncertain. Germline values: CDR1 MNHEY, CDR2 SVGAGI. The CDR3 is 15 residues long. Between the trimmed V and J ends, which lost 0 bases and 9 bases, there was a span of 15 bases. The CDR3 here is CASSYSTPQSGIQYF. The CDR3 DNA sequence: TGTGCCAGCAGTTACTCCACCCCTCAAAGTGGCATTCAGTACTTC.

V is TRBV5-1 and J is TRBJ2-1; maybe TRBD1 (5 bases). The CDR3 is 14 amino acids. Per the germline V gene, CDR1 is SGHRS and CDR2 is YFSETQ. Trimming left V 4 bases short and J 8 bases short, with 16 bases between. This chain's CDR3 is CASSLGQGWDEQFF. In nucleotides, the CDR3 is TGCGCCAGCAGCCTGGGTCAGGGTTGGGATGAGCAGTTCTTC.

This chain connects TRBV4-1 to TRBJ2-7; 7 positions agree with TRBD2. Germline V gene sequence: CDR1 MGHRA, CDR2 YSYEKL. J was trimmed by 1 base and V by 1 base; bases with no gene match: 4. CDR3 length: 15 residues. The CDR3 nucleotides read TGCGCCAGCAGCCAAGTTAACGGGAGGTCCTACGAGCAGTACTTC. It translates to CASSQVNGRSYEQYF.

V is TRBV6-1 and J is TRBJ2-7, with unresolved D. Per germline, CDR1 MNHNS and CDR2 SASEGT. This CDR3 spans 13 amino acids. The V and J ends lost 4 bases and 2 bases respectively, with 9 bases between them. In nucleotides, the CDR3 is TGTGCCAGCAGTGGCCGAGCCGCCTACGAGCAGTACTTC. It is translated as CASSGRAAYEQYF.

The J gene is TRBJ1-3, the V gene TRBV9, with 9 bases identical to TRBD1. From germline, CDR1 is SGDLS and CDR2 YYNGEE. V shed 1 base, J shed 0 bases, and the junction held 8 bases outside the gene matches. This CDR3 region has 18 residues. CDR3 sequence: CASSVYETGGSSGNTIYF. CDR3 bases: TGTGCCAGCAGCGTATACGAGACAGGGGGTAGCTCTGGAAACACCATATATTTT.

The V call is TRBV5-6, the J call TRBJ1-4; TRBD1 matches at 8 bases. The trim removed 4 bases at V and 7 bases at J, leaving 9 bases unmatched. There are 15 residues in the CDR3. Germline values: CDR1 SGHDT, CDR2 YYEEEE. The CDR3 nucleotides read TGTGCCAGCAGCAGCATTCGGACAGGGAGTGAAAAACTGTTTTTT. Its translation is CASSSIRTGSEKLFF.